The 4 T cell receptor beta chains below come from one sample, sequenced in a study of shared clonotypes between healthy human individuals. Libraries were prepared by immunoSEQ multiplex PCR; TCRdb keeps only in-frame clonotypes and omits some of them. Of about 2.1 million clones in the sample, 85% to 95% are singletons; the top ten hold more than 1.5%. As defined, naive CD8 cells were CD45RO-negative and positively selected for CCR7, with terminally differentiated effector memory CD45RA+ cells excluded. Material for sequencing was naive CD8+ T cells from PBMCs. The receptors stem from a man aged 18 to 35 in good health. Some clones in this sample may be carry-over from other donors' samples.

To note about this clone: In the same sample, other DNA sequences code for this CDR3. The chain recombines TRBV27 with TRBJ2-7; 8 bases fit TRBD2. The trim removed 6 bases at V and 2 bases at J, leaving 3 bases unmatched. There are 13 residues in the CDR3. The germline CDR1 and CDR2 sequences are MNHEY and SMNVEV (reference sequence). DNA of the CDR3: TGTGCCAGCAGCCCAGCGGGAGCCTACGAGCAGTACTTC. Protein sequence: CASSPAGAYEQYF.

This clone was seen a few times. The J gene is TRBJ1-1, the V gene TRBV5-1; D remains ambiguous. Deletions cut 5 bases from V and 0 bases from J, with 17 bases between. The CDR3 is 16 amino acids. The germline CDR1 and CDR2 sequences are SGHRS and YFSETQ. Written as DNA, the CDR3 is TGCGCCAGCAGTTCTGCCCGGGTCCGTATGAACACTGAAGCTTTCTTT. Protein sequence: CASSSARVRMNTEAFF.

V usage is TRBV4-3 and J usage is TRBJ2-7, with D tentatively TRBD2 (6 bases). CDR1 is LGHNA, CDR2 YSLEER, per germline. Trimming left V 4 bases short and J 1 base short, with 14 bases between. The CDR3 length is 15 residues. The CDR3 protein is CASSPMDGTSYEQYF. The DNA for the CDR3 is TGCGCCAGCAGCCCCATGGACGGGACTTCCTACGAGCAGTACTTC.

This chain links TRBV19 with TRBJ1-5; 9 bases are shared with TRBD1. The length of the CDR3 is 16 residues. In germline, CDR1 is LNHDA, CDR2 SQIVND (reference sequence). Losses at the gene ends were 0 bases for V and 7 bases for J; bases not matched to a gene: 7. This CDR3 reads CASSIEGTGSRQPQHF. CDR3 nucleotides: TGTGCCAGTAGTATAGAAGGGACAGGGAGCCGGCAGCCCCAGCATTTT.